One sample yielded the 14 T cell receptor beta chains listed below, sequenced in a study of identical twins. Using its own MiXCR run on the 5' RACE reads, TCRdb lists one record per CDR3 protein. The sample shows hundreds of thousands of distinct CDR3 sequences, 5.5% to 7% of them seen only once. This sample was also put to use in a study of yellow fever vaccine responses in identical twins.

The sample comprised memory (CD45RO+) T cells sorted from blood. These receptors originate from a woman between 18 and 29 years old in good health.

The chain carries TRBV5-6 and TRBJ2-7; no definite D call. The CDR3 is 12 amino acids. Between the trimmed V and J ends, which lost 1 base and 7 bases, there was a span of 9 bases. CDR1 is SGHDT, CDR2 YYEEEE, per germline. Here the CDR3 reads CASSLNSREQYF. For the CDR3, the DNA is TGTGCCAGCAGCTTGAATTCGAGGGAGCAGTACTTC.

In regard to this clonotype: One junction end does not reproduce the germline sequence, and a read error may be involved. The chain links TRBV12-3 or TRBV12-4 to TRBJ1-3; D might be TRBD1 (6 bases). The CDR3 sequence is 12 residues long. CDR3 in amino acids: CASSLGAVLMDF. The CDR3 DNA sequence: TGTGCCAGCAGTTTGGGGGCAGTCCTAATGGATTTT.

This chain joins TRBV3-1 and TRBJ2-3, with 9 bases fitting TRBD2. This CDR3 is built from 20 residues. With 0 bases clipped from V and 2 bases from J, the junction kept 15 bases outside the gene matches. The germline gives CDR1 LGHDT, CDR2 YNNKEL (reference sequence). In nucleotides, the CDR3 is TGTGCCAGCAGCCAAGAATTGGTTTCTAGCGGGGACCGTGCCACAGATACGCAGTATTTT. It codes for CASSQELVSSGDRATDTQYF.

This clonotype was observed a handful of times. This chain's CDR3 is CSASLAGYNEQFF. CDR3 nucleotides: TGCAGTGCTAGTCTAGCGGGGTACAATGAGCAGTTCTTC. V gene TRBV20-1 combines with J gene TRBJ2-1, with 9 nucleotides matching TRBD2. V was clipped by 3 bases and J by 4 bases; unmatched bases: 1. Germline CDR1 reads DFQATT; CDR2 reads SNEGSKA (reference sequence). The CDR3 contains 13 residues.

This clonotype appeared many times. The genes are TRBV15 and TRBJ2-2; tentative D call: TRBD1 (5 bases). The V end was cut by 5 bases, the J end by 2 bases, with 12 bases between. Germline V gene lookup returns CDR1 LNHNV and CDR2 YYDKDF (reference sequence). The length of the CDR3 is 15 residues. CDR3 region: CATSLGQGNTGELFF. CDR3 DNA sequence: TGTGCCACCAGCCTCGGGCAGGGCAACACCGGGGAGCTGTTTTTT.

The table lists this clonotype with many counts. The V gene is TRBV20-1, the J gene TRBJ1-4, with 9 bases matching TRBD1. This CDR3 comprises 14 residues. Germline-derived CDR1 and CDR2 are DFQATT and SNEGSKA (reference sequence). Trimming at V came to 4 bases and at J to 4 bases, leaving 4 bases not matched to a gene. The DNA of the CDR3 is TGCAGTGCTAAACAGGGGGCGGGTAATGAAAAACTGTTTTTT. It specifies CSAKQGAGNEKLFF.

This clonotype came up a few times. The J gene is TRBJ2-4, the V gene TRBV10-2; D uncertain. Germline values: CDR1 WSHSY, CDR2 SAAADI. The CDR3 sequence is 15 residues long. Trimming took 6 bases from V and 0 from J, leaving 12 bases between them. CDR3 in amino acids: CASSQPAVAKNIQYF. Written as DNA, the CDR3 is TGCGCCAGCAGCCAACCTGCGGTAGCCAAAAACATTCAGTACTTC.

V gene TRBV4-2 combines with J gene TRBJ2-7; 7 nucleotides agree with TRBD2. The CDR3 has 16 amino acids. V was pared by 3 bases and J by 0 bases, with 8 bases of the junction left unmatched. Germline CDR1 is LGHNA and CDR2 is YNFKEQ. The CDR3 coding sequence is TGTGCCAGCAGCCAGACTGCCCGGGGGGTCTCCTACGAGCAGTACGTC. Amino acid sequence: CASSQTARGVSYEQYV.

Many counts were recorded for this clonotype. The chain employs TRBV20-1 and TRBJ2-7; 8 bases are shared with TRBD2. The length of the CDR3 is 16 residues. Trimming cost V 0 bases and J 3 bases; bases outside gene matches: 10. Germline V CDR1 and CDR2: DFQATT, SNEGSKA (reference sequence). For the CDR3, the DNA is TGCAGTGCTAGAGACCGTCGAACTAGCGGAAACTACGAGCAGTACTTC. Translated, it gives CSARDRRTSGNYEQYF.

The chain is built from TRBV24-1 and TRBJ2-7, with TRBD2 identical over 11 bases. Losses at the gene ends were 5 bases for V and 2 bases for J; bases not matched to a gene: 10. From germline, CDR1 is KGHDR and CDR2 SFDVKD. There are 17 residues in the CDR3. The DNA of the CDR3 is TGTGCCACCAGTGGGCTTGCCGGGACTAGCGGAGCCTACGAGCAGTACTTC. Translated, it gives CATSGLAGTSGAYEQYF.

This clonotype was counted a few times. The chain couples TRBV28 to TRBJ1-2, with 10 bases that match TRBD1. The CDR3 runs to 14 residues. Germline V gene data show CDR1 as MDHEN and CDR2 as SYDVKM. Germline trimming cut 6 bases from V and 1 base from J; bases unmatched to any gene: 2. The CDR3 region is CASRRTGGNYGYTF. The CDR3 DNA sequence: TGTGCCAGCAGGCGGACAGGGGGTAACTATGGCTACACCTTC.

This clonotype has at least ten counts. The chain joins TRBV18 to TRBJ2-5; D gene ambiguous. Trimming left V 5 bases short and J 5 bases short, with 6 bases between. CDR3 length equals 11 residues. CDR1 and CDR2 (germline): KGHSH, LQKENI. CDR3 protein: CASSDGETQYF. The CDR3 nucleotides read TGTGCCAGCTCAGATGGGGAGACCCAGTACTTC. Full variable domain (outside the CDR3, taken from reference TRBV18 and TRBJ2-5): NAGVMQNPRHLVRRRGQEARLRCSPMKGHSHVYWYRQLPEEGLKFMVYLQKENIIDESGMPKERFSAEFPKEGPSILRIQQVVRGDSAAYFCASSDGETQYFGPGTRLLVL.

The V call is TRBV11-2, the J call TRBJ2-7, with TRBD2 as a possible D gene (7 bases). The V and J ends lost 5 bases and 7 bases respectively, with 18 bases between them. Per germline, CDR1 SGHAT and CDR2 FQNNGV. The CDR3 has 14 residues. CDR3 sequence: CASSPVGGAGEQYF. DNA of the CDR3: TGTGCCAGCAGCCCCGTAGGGGGGGCGGGAGAGCAGTACTTC.

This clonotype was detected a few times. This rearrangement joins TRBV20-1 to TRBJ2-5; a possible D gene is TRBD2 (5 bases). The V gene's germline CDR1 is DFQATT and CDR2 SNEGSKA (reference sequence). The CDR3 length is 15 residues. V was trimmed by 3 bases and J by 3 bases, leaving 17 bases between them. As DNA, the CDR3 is TGCAGTGCTAGGCACCTCTCGGGAAGGGAAGAGACCCAGTACTTC. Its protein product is CSARHLSGREETQYF.